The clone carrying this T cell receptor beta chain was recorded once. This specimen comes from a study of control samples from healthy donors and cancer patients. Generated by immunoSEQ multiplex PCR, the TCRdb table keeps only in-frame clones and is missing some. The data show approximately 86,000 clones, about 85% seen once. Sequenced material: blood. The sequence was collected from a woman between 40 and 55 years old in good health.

CDR3 sequence (DNA): TGTGCCAGCAGTCCGCTGAGGGGTTCGGGAAACACCATATATTTT. It encodes CASSPLRGSGNTIYF. V and J are TRBV6-5 and TRBJ1-3; a possible D gene is TRBD1 (5 bases). CDR3 length equals 15 residues. Germline CDR1 is MNHEY and CDR2 is SVGAGI. Trimming removed 5 bases at V and 4 bases at J, with 15 bases between.